This is a list of T cell receptor beta chains from one sample in a study of control samples from healthy donors and cancer patients. Sequencing was performed with immunoSEQ multiplex PCR; in TCRdb, only in-frame clones are kept and a portion is missing. The profile shows under 70,000 clones, approximately 86% of them singletons. Sample: blood. These receptors were obtained from a middle-aged man in good health. The CDR3 runs from the conserved cysteine through the conserved F or W. A D gene is named only where the DNA matches it firmly. Some rows have no size entry. The others give once, few or many, or a class for an expanded clone.

J gene	D gene	V gene	clone size	CDR3 DNA	CDR3 protein
TRBJ2-2	TRBD2	TRBV11-2	-	TGTGCCAGCAGTACCGGGACTAGCGGGAGAAGTCGAACCGGGGAGCTGTTTTTT	CASSTGTSGRSRTGELFF
TRBJ1-2	-	TRBV6-5	few	TGTGCCAGCAGTAGAAACGGGGACTATGGCTACACCTTC	CASSRNGDYGYTF
TRBJ2-5	-	TRBV19	-	TGTGCCAGTAGTATCGCCAGGTTCGAGACCCAGTACTTC	CASSIARFETQYF
TRBJ2-1	TRBD2	TRBV2	-	TGTGCCAGCAAGCCTAGCGGATACAATGAGCAGTTCTTC	CASKPSGYNEQFF
TRBJ2-5	-	TRBV5-4	-	TGTGCCAGCAGCTTGGAAAGCCAAGAGACCCAGTACTTC	CASSLESQETQYF
TRBJ1-2	-	TRBV6-1	-	TGTGCCAGCAGTGAAGAGGGAGGGCCCTATGGCTACACCTTC	CASSEEGGPYGYTF
TRBJ1-1	-	TRBV4-2	-	TGTGCCAGCAGCCAAGACGGCGGGGACACTGAAGCTTTCTTT	CASSQDGGDTEAFF
TRBJ2-1	-	TRBV19	-	TGTGCCAGTAGTGGGGAGCCCCGCTACAATGAGCAGTTCTTC	CASSGEPRYNEQFF
TRBJ1-2	TRBD1	TRBV19	-	TGTGCCAGTAGTACCGGGACAGACAACTATGGCTACACCTTC	CASSTGTDNYGYTF
TRBJ1-1	-	TRBV18	-	TGTGCCAGCTCACCAGCCAGGGAGAGATATGAAGCTTTCTTT	CASSPARERYEAFF
TRBJ1-2	-	TRBV11-2	-	TGTGCCAGCAGTTTTACACCAGATTCAGGGGCTAGATATGGCTACACCTTC	CASSFTPDSGARYGYTF
TRBJ2-7	-	TRBV28	once	TGTGCCAGCAGTTTTGGCTTATACGAGCAGTACTTC	CASSFGLYEQYF
TRBJ2-1	TRBD2	TRBV4-3	-	TGCGCCAGCAGCCCCGGGACTAGCGGGACCAAGCAGTTCTTC	CASSPGTSGTKQFF
TRBJ1-5	-	TRBV7-9	-	TGTGCCAGCAGCACAACAGGGAGTAGCAATCAGCCCCAGCATTTT	CASSTTGSSNQPQHF